This T cell receptor (beta chain) derives from a study of PD-L1 blockade in urothelial cancer. On the study more broadly: Patients began atezolizumab, 1,200 mg intravenously every 3 weeks, in the mid-2010s. Analyses were performed on blood at 3 weeks after treatment start (the second dose) and at 6 weeks.

Sequenced by immunoSEQ multiplex PCR; TCRdb stores in-frame clones only, minus some. The table lists 20,000 to 25,000 clones, 90% of them singletons, with around 16% in the top ten. The CDR3 spans 14 residues. This TCR was recovered from a woman in her sixties with urothelial cancer. V and J are TRBV21-1 and TRBJ1-2; the D call in the table, TRBD1, was not verified against the DNA. TRBV21-1 is reported as a pseudogene. Sequencing used PBMCs, obtained around atezolizumab (anti-PD-L1) treatment. This CDR3 reads CASSKGRGGYGYTF. The CDR3 DNA sequence: TGTGCCAGCAGCAAAGGAAGGGGTGGCTATGGCTACACCTTC.